One and the same sample provided the 13 T cell receptor beta chains below, sequenced in a study of blood T cell repertoires in COVID-19 (dated by TCRdb to the early 2020s). Library construction relied on the immunoSEQ multiplex PCR assay. TCRdb took this table from immuneACCESS and kept in-frame rearrangements with V and J called. Such tables lack part of the clones; where checked against another copy, unresolved V genes explain under half of the gap, and the rest is unexplained. This sample has about 410,000 clones in its table, and around 91% of those were observed once. The ten top clones hold roughly 1.4% of the sample. The sequenced sample was peripheral blood. These receptors were collected from a woman aged 40-49 years with COVID-19, enrolled during active disease.

The V gene is TRBV27, the J gene TRBJ2-7; D unresolved. CDR1 and CDR2 (germline): MNHEY, SMNVEV (reference sequence). CDR3 length: 12 amino acids. V lost 3 bases and J lost 3, with 6 bases in between. In nucleotides, the CDR3 is TGTGCCAGCAGTTTCGCCGGCTACGAGCAGTACTTC. This codes for CASSFAGYEQYF.

The gene calls are TRBV25-1 and TRBJ2-7; D perhaps matches TRBD2 (6 bases). From germline, CDR1 is MGHDK and CDR2 SYGVNS. The CDR3 covers 13 residues. V was shortened by 8 bases and J by 2 bases, with 13 bases between the two germline ends. The CDR3 sequence is CASWRGLPYEQYF. The CDR3 DNA is TGTGCCAGCTGGAGGGGACTTCCCTACGAGCAGTACTTC.

This rearrangement joins TRBV5-4 to TRBJ2-7; 12 bases match TRBD1. CDR1 is SGHNT and CDR2 is YYREEE in the germline V gene (reference sequence). V was clipped by 4 bases and J by 2 bases; unmatched bases: 4. The CDR3 runs to 15 residues. CDR3 nucleotide sequence: TGTGCCAGCAGCGGGGGGACAGGGGGCACCTACGAGCAGTACTTC. Its translation is CASSGGTGGTYEQYF.

The rearrangement links TRBV27 to TRBJ1-2; 7 bases agree with TRBD1. From germline, CDR1 is MNHEY and CDR2 SMNVEV (reference sequence). After removal of 3 bases from V and 9 bases from J, the junction contained 7 bases not matched to a gene. This CDR3 is 13 amino acids long. The chain's CDR3 is CASSFEGRGRYTF. Written as DNA, the CDR3 is TGTGCCAGCAGTTTTGAAGGTAGGGGGCGCTACACCTTC.

The V call is TRBV5-1, the J call TRBJ1-2; D uncertain. Germline V gene data show CDR1 as SGHRS and CDR2 as YFSETQ. The V end lost 1 base, the J end lost 5 bases, and 12 bases lay between the germline ends. This CDR3 is built from 14 residues. In DNA, the CDR3 is TGCGCCAGCAGCTTGAACTCCGTCGAGTATGGCTACACCTTC. This codes for CASSLNSVEYGYTF.

This clone appeared once. The J gene is TRBJ2-7, the V gene TRBV10-3, with a tentative D call TRBD1 (6 bases). CDR1 and CDR2 from the germline V gene are ENHRY and SYGVKD. Trimming took off 6 bases at V and 5 bases at J, with 14 bases between the two ends. The CDR3 runs 13 residues. The CDR3 reads CAIRQGKGDEQYF. The CDR3 region has the DNA TGTGCCATCAGGCAGGGGAAAGGGGACGAGCAGTACTTC.

CDR3 DNA sequence: TGCGCCAGCAGCTCCGCGGGCCTCAAAAACACCATATATTTT. It yields the protein CASSSAGLKNTIYF. J is TRBJ1-3 and V is TRBV5-1; D ambiguous. Trimming took 3 bases from V and 6 from J, leaving 13 bases between them. CDR3 size: 14 residues. CDR1 is SGHRS and CDR2 is YFSETQ in the germline V gene.

J is TRBJ2-1 and V is TRBV18; D is uncertain. The CDR3 runs 14 residues. V shed 3 bases and J shed 5 bases, with 11 bases lying between them. Per the germline V gene, CDR1 is KGHSH and CDR2 is LQKENI. This chain's CDR3 is CASSPLAGDNEQFF. The CDR3 DNA follows: TGTGCCAGCTCACCCTTGGCAGGTGACAATGAGCAGTTCTTC.

The chain uses TRBV5-5 and TRBJ1-3, with 7 nucleotides matching TRBD1. Germline V CDR1 and CDR2: SGHKS, YYEKEE (reference sequence). The CDR3 has 12 amino acids. J gave up 14 bases and V 4 bases, and 9 bases lay outside the gene matches. CDR3: CASSLSRDRLYF. The CDR3 nucleotides are TGTGCCAGCAGCCTCTCCCGGGACAGATTATATTTT.

The CDR3 sequence: CASSQDLWGGFQFF. DNA for the CDR3: TGTGCCAGCAGCCAAGATCTTTGGGGGGGCTTTCAGTTCTTC. The chain couples TRBV4-2 to TRBJ2-1; perhaps TRBD2 as D (7 bases). Trimming stripped 0 bases from V and 13 bases from J, with 16 bases between. The germline CDR1 and CDR2 sequences are LGHNA and YNFKEQ. The CDR3 totals 14 residues.

V gene TRBV28 combines with J gene TRBJ2-3, with 7 nucleotides matching TRBD2. The CDR3 extends over 14 amino acids. V gave up 6 bases and J gave up 2 bases; unmatched junction bases: 5. CDR1 is MDHEN, CDR2 SYDVKM, per germline. The DNA of the CDR3 is TGTGCCAGCAGGACAAGCGGGGACACAGATACGCAGTATTTT. Amino acids: CASRTSGDTDTQYF.

This chain links TRBV9 with TRBJ2-5; 10 positions match TRBD2. Germline V lookup: CDR1 SGDLS, CDR2 YYNGEE. The CDR3 spans 15 residues. Trimming took 1 base from V and 3 from J; bases not matched to a gene: 3. CDR3 nucleotides: TGTGCCAGCAGCGTACAAACTAGCGGGAAAGAGACCCAGTACTTC. Amino acid sequence: CASSVQTSGKETQYF.

The genes are TRBV6-1 and TRBJ2-3; 7 bases agree with TRBD1. The CDR3 totals 16 residues. Germline V gene sequence: CDR1 MNHNS, CDR2 SASEGT. The V segment lost 3 bases and the J segment 3 bases; nucleotides outside the gene matches: 9. This CDR3 is CASSDRDRVSTDTQYF. CDR3 DNA sequence: TGTGCCAGCAGTGATCGCGACAGGGTGTCGACAGATACGCAGTATTTT.